These T cell receptor beta chains were read from a single sample in a study of blood T cell repertoires in COVID-19. Libraries were prepared by immunoSEQ multiplex PCR; TCRdb keeps only in-frame clonotypes and omits some of them. This sample yields fewer than 350,000 clones, of which roughly 90% are seen a single time; 2% to 2.5% belongs to the top ten. The sequencing input was PBMCs or T cells enriched from blood (not recorded which). These receptors were taken from a woman aged 40 to 50 with acute COVID-19. The CDR3 runs from the conserved cysteine through the conserved F or W. D genes are given only for firm matches. Clone size is stated in some rows and not others, as once, few, many or a class when expanded.

V	D	size	J	CDR3	DNA
TRBV4-1	TRBD1	NA	TRBJ1-2	CASSQEGQASNYGYTF	TGCGCCAGCAGCCAGGAGGGACAGGCTTCTAACTATGGCTACACCTTC
TRBV7-2	TRBD2	NA	TRBJ2-2	CASSLAQRGAAGELFF	TGTGCCAGCAGCTTAGCCCAGCGGGGGGCGGCCGGGGAGCTGTTTTTT
TRBV3-1/TRBV3-2	TRBD2	once	TRBJ2-6	CASSQGGVSGANVLTF	TGTGCCAGCAGCCAGGGGGGGGTGTCTGGGGCCAACGTCCTGACTTTC
TRBV7-9	NA	NA	TRBJ2-2	CASSRQQGTGELFF	TGTGCCAGCAGCCGACAGCAGGGTACCGGGGAGCTGTTTTTT
TRBV6-5	NA	NA	TRBJ2-1	CASFLVRNEQFF	TGTGCCAGCTTTTTAGTACGTAATGAGCAGTTCTTC
TRBV21-1	NA	NA	TRBJ2-1	CASSKSPGLAGASSYNEQFF	TGTGCCAGCAGCAAAAGTCCGGGACTAGCGGGTGCCAGCTCCTACAATGAGCAGTTCTTC
TRBV30	TRBD2	NA	TRBJ2-7	CAWTSGGSYEQYF	TGTGCCTGGACTAGCGGGGGATCCTACGAGCAGTACTTC
TRBV3-1/TRBV3-2	NA	NA	TRBJ2-7	CASSRQRSPFYEQYF	TGTGCCAGCAGCCGCCAGCGGTCCCCATTCTACGAGCAGTACTTC
TRBV5-1	TRBD1	NA	TRBJ1-1	CASSLDGQGAGAEAFF	TGCGCCAGCAGCTTGGATGGACAGGGGGCGGGCGCTGAAGCTTTCTTT
TRBV9	TRBD2	NA	TRBJ2-2	CASSASGGAPGELFF	TGTGCCAGCAGTGCTAGCGGGGGGGCCCCCGGGGAGCTGTTTTTT
TRBV10-3	NA	few	TRBJ2-1	CAIMRQGGNNEQFF	TGTGCCATCATGAGGCAGGGAGGTAACAATGAGCAGTTCTTC
TRBV7-3	TRBD1	once	TRBJ2-1	CASSLRPGGYNEQFF	TGTGCCAGCAGCTTACGCCCAGGGGGATACAATGAGCAGTTCTTC
TRBV29-1	NA	NA	TRBJ1-6	CSVADQGGSPLHF	TGCAGCGTTGCGGACCAGGGAGGATCACCCCTCCACTTT
TRBV27	TRBD2	NA	TRBJ2-1	CASSPGLAPHREQFF	TGTGCCAGCAGTCCCGGACTAGCGCCCCACCGAGAGCAGTTCTTC
TRBV9	TRBD1	NA	TRBJ1-1	CASSSRTGTNEAFF	TGTGCCAGCAGCTCAAGGACAGGAACGAATGAAGCTTTCTTT
TRBV7-2	TRBD2	NA	TRBJ2-1	CASSLALRTSGGNEQFF	TGTGCCAGCAGCTTAGCGCTCCGGACTAGCGGGGGAAATGAGCAGTTCTTC
TRBV29-1	NA	NA	TRBJ2-1	CSVAGGAQTSNYNEQFF	TGCAGCGTTGCAGGGGGCGCACAGACTAGCAACTACAATGAGCAGTTCTTC
TRBV7-2	NA	NA	TRBJ1-3	CASSPGLSGNTIYF	TGTGCCAGCAGCCCTGGCCTCTCTGGAAACACCATATATTTT
TRBV24-1	TRBD2	NA	TRBJ2-2	CATQLAGDAGELFF	TGTGCCACCCAACTAGCGGGAGACGCCGGGGAGCTGTTTTTT
TRBV30	TRBD1	NA	TRBJ1-1	CAWSRQGTYTEAFF	TGTGCCTGGAGTCGACAGGGCACCTACACTGAAGCTTTCTTT
TRBV7-9	NA	NA	TRBJ2-7	CASSLGAGEFNEQYF	TGTGCCAGCAGCTTAGGGGCAGGGGAATTCAACGAGCAGTACTTC
TRBV11-3	NA	NA	TRBJ2-1	CASSFSPGYYEQFF	TGTGCCAGCAGCTTTTCTCCGGGGTACTATGAGCAGTTCTTC
TRBV12-3/TRBV12-4	TRBD1	NA	TRBJ1-2	CASKGAGGYTF	TGTGCCAGCAAGGGGGCAGGTGGCTACACCTTC
TRBV24-1	TRBD1	NA	TRBJ1-1	CARGGALDDRVNTEAFF	TGTGCCCGGGGGGGGGCGTTGGACGACAGGGTGAACACTGAAGCTTTCTTT
TRBV5-5	TRBD1	NA	TRBJ1-4	CASSLGTGKLEKLFF	TGTGCCAGCAGCTTAGGGACAGGGAAGCTTGAAAAACTGTTTTTT
TRBV2	NA	once	TRBJ2-7	CASKVRETGEQYF	TGTGCCAGCAAAGTAAGGGAGACAGGAGAGCAGTACTTC
TRBV28	NA	NA	TRBJ2-7	CASQKGDTYEQYF	TGTGCCAGCCAGAAGGGGGACACCTACGAGCAGTACTTC
TRBV3-1/TRBV3-2	TRBD2	NA	TRBJ2-7	CASTLAGGFYEQYF	TGTGCCAGCACCCTAGCGGGAGGATTCTACGAGCAGTACTTC
TRBV5-4	NA	NA	TRBJ2-2	CASSLGGGRGTGELFF	TGTGCCAGCAGCTTGGGAGGGGGTCGCGGCACCGGGGAGCTGTTTTTT
TRBV27	TRBD1	NA	TRBJ1-4	CASSLDRAGEKLFF	TGTGCCAGCAGCTTGGACAGGGCGGGCGAAAAACTGTTTTTT
TRBV11-3	TRBD2	NA	TRBJ2-1	CASIFWRGGSSYNEQFF	TGTGCCAGCATCTTCTGGCGGGGGGGGAGCTCCTACAATGAGCAGTTCTTC
TRBV12-5	NA	NA	TRBJ2-3	CASGFSVPDTQYF	TGTGCTAGTGGTTTTTCGGTCCCAGATACGCAGTATTTT
TRBV30	NA	NA	TRBJ2-4	CAWSDWRVAKNIQYF	TGTGCCTGGTCAGACTGGCGGGTAGCCAAAAACATTCAGTACTTC
TRBV28	NA	NA	TRBJ1-2	CASSAGAYNNYGYTF	TGTGCCAGCAGTGCCGGTGCCTATAATAACTATGGCTACACCTTC
TRBV2	NA	NA	TRBJ1-6	CASSLARGNSPLHF	TGTGCCAGCAGCCTTGCTAGGGGTAATTCACCCCTCCACTTT
TRBV3-1/TRBV3-2	NA	few	TRBJ2-7	CASSQLPGYEQYF	TGTGCCAGCAGCCAACTGCCCGGCTACGAGCAGTACTTC
TRBV11-2	NA	NA	TRBJ1-3	CASRSLSTGNTIYF	TGTGCCAGCAGGTCGTTGAGCACGGGAAACACCATATATTTT
TRBV19	TRBD1	NA	TRBJ2-3	CATLDRGGTDTQYF	TGTGCCACCCTGGACAGGGGAGGTACAGATACGCAGTATTTT
TRBV14	NA	NA	TRBJ2-5	CASSQGTVGGGETQYF	TGTGCCAGCAGCCAAGGCACCGTGGGAGGCGGGGAGACCCAGTACTTC
TRBV11-3	NA	NA	TRBJ1-1	CASSPQALNTEAFF	TGTGCCAGCAGCCCACAGGCCTTGAACACTGAAGCTTTCTTT
TRBV14	NA	NA	TRBJ1-1	CASSQGIWAPTGAKAFF	TGTGCCAGCAGCCAAGGAATTTGGGCCCCCACAGGAGCGAAAGCTTTCTTT
TRBV4-2	NA	NA	TRBJ2-3	CASSQEGLPHLADTQYF	TGTGCCAGCAGCCAGGAGGGACTGCCTCATCTCGCAGATACGCAGTATTTT
TRBV4-2	NA	NA	TRBJ1-1	CASSHKTGNTEAFF	TGTGCCAGCAGCCATAAGACAGGGAACACTGAAGCTTTCTTT
TRBV4-3	NA	NA	TRBJ2-7	CASSRDLLSYEQYF	TGCGCCAGCAGCCGGGACTTGCTTTCCTACGAGCAGTACTTC
TRBV6-1	NA	NA	TRBJ1-2	CASSDKGLNGYTF	TGTGCCAGCAGTGACAAGGGGCTCAATGGCTACACCTTC
TRBV6-5	NA	NA	TRBJ1-6	CASHTGRPPLHF	TGTGCCAGCCACACAGGGCGACCACCCCTCCACTTT
TRBV7-9	NA	few	TRBJ2-7	CASSPGSTSYEQYF	TGTGCCAGCAGCCCAGGATCGACATCCTACGAGCAGTACTTC
TRBV4-3	TRBD2	NA	TRBJ2-3	CASGEGGHYTDTQYF	TGCGCCAGCGGGGAGGGAGGCCATTACACAGATACGCAGTATTTT
TRBV5-4	NA	NA	TRBJ2-2	CATKAGGTNTGELFF	TGTGCCACCAAAGCTGGCGGTACGAACACCGGGGAGCTGTTTTTT
TRBV18	NA	NA	TRBJ1-6	CASSDSGSPLHF	TGTGCCAGCTCCGACTCTGGTTCACCCCTCCACTTT
TRBV4-1	NA	NA	TRBJ2-5	CASSQDSSEVTQYF	TGCGCCAGCAGCCAAGATTCCTCAGAAGTGACCCAGTACTTC
TRBV19	TRBD2	NA	TRBJ2-1	CASNSKAGTYNEQFF	TGTGCCAGTAACTCCAAAGCGGGGACCTACAATGAGCAGTTCTTC
TRBV3-1/TRBV3-2	TRBD2	NA	TRBJ2-5	CASSQDRLAGAQETQYF	TGTGCCAGCAGCCAGGACCGACTAGCGGGGGCCCAAGAGACCCAGTACTTC